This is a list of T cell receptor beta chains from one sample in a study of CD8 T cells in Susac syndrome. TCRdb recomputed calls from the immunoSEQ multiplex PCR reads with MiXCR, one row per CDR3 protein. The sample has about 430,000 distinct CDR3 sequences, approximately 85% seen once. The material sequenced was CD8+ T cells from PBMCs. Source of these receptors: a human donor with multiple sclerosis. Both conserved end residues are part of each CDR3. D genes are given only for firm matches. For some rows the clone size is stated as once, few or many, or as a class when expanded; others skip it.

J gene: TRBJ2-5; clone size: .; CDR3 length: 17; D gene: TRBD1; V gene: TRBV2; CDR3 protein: CASSEEVDRGSTETQYF; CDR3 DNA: TGTGCCAGCAGTGAAGAGGTCGACAGGGGTTCTACTGAGACCCAGTACTTC
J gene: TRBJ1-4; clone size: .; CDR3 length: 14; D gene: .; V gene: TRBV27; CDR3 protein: CASSFGTNTEKLFF; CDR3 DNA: TGTGCCAGCAGTTTTGGCACGAATACTGAAAAACTGTTTTTT
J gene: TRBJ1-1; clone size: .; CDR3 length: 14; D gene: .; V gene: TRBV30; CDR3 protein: CAWSEGPAGTEAFF; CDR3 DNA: TGTGCCTGGAGTGAAGGCCCCGCAGGGACTGAAGCTTTCTTT
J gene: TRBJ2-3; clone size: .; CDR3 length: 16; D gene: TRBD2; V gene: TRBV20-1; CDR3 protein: CSARDLYGRSTDTQYF; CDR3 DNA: TGCAGTGCTAGAGACCTTTACGGGAGGAGCACAGATACGCAGTATTTT
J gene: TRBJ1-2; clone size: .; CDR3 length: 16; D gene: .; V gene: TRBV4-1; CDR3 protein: CASSQEARVPNYGYTF; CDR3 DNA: TGCGCCAGCAGCCAAGAGGCCAGGGTCCCTAACTATGGCTACACCTTC
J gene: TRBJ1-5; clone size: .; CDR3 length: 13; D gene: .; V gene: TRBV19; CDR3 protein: CASIGSINQPQHF; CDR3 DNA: TGTGCCAGTATTGGATCAATCAATCAGCCCCAGCATTTT
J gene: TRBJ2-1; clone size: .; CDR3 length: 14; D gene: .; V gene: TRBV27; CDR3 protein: CASSSPGTYNEQFF; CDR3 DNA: TGTGCCAGCAGTTCCCCTGGTACGTACAATGAGCAGTTCTTC
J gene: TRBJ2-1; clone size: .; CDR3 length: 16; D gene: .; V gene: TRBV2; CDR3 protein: CASRGTLGGTYNEQFF; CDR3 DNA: TGTGCCAGCAGGGGGACGCTCGGGGGCACCTACAATGAGCAGTTCTTC
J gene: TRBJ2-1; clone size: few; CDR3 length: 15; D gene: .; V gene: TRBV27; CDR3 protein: CASSLGGPWANEQFF; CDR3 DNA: TGTGCCAGCAGTTTAGGCGGGCCTTGGGCCAATGAGCAGTTCTTC
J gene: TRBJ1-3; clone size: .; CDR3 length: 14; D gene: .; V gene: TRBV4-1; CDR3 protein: CASSQEVPGNTIYF; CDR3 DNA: TGCGCCAGCAGCCAAGAGGTACCTGGAAACACCATATATTTT
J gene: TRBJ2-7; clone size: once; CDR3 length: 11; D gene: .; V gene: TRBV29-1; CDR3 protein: CSVQEGGEQYF; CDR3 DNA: TGCAGCGTGCAAGAAGGGGGCGAGCAGTACTTC
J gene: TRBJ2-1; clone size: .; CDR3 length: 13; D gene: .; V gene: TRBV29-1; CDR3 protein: CSVIAYSYNEQFF; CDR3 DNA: TGCAGCGTGATAGCGTACTCCTACAATGAGCAGTTCTTC
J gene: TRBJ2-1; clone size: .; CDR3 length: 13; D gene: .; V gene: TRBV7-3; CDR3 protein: CASSLTSRGEQFF; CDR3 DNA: TGTGCCAGCAGCCTCACCTCCCGGGGTGAGCAGTTCTTC
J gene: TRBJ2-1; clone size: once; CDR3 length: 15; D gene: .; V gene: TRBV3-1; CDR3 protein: CASSQEGRGMDEQFF; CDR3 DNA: TGTGCCAGCAGCCAAGAAGGGCGGGGAATGGATGAGCAGTTCTTC
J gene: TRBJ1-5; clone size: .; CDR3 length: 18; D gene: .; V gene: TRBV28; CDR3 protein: CASSLIPRYPWGNQPQHF; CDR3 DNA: TGTGCCAGCAGCCTTATTCCCCGTTACCCCTGGGGCAATCAGCCCCAGCATTTT
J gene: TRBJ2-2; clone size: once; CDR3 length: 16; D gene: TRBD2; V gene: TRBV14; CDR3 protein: CASSQVHGGAGGELFF; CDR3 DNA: TGTGCCAGCAGCCAAGTCCACGGGGGGGCTGGCGGGGAGCTGTTTTTT
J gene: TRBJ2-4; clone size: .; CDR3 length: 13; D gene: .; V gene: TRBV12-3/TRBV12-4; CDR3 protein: CASSLFPRDIQYF; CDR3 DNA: TGTGCCAGCAGTTTATTCCCCCGGGACATTCAGTACTTC
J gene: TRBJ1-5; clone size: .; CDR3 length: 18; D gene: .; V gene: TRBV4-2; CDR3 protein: CASSHGARRGGGNQPQHF; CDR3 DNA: TGTGCCAGCAGCCACGGGGCCCGGAGGGGAGGAGGCAATCAGCCCCAGCATTTT
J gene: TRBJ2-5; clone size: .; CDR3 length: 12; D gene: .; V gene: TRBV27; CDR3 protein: CASRAEGETQYF; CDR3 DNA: TGTGCCAGCAGGGCAGAGGGAGAGACCCAGTACTTC
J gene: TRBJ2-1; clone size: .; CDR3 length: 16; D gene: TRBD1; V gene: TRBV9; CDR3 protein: CASSASTGQGAYEQFF; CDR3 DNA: TGTGCCAGCAGCGCAAGCACGGGACAGGGGGCGTATGAGCAGTTCTTC
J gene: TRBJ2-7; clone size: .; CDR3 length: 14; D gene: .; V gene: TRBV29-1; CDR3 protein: CSVHQEDSSYEQYF; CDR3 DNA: TGCAGCGTACATCAGGAGGACAGCTCCTACGAGCAGTACTTC
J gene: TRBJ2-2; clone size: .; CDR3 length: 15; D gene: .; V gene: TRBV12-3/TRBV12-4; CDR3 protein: CASSLVLLNTGELFF; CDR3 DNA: TGTGCCAGCAGTTTAGTGTTATTGAACACCGGGGAGCTGTTTTTT
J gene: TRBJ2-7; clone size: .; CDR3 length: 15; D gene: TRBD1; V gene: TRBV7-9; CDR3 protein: CASSNGGQGNYEQYF; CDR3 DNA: TGTGCCAGCAGCAACGGGGGACAGGGGAATTACGAGCAGTACTTC
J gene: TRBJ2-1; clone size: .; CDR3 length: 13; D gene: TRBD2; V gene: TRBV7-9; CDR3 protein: CASSYSGNDEQFF; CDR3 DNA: TGTGCCAGCTCCTATAGCGGGAACGATGAGCAGTTCTTC
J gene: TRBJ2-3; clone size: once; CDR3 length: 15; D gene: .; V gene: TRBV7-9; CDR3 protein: CASSPRDQAPDTQYF; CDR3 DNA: TGTGCCAGCAGCCCGAGGGACCAGGCTCCAGATACGCAGTATTTT
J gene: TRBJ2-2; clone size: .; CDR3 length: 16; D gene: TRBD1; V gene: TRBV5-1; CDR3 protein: CASSSWGQGDTGELFF; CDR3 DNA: TGCGCCAGCAGCTCCTGGGGACAGGGTGACACCGGGGAGCTGTTTTTT
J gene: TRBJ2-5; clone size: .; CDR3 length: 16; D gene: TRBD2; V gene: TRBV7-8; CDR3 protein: CASSPGGGGPQETQYF; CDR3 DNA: TGTGCCAGCAGCCCAGGTGGCGGGGGACCACAAGAGACCCAGTACTTC
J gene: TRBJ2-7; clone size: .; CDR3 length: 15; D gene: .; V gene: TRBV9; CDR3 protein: CASSVVEIAPGEQYF; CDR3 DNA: TGTGCCAGCAGCGTAGTAGAAATAGCGCCCGGCGAGCAGTACTTC
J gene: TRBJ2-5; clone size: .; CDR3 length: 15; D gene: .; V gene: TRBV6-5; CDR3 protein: CASSLSRELKETQYF; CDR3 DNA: TGTGCCAGCAGTCTAAGCCGGGAACTTAAAGAGACCCAGTACTTC
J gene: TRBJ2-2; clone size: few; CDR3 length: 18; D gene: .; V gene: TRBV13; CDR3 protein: CASSLGGSGGGNTGELFF; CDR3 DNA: TGTGCCAGCAGCTTGGGTGGCAGCGGCGGAGGAAACACCGGGGAGCTGTTTTTT
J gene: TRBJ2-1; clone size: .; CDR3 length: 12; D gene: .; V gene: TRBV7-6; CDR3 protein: CASSLNFNEQFF; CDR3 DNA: TGTGCCAGCAGCTTGAATTTTAATGAGCAGTTCTTC
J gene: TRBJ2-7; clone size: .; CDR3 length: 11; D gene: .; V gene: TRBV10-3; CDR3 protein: CAIKEGNEQYF; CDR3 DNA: TGTGCCATCAAGGAAGGTAACGAGCAGTACTTC
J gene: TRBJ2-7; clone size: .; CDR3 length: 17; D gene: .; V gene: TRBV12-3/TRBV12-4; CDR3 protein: CASSPLSFGVQPYEQYF; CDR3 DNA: TGTGCCAGCAGTCCCCTCTCTTTTGGGGTCCAACCCTACGAGCAGTACTTC
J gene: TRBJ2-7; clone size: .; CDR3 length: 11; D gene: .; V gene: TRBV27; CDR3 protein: CASSSVNEQYF; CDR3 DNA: TGTGCCAGCAGTTCGGTGAACGAGCAGTACTTC
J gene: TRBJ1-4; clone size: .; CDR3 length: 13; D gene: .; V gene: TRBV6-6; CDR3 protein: CASSLARDEKLFF; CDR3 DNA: TGTGCCAGCAGTTTAGCCCGGGATGAAAAACTGTTTTTT
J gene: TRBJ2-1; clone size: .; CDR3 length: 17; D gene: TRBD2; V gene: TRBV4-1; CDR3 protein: CASSHPSGTSGSLWQFF; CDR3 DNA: TGCGCCAGCAGCCACCCCTCCGGGACTAGCGGGTCGCTGTGGCAGTTCTTC
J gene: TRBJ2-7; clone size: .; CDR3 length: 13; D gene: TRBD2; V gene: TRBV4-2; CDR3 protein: CASSQRESHEQYF; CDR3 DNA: TGTGCCAGCAGCCAGCGGGAGTCACACGAGCAGTACTTC
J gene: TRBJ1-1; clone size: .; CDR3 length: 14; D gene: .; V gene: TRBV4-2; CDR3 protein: CASSQVPGSTEAFF; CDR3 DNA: TGTGCCAGCAGCCAAGTCCCAGGTAGTACTGAAGCTTTCTTT
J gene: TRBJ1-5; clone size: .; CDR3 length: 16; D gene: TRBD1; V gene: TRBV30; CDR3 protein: CAWSPRGTGDNQPQHF; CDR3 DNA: TGTGCCTGGAGCCCCCGCGGGACAGGGGACAATCAGCCCCAGCATTTT
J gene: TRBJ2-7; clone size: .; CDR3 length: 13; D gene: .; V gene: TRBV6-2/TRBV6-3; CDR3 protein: CASSYLIMYEQYF; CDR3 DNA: TGTGCCAGCAGTTACCTCATCATGTACGAGCAGTACTTC
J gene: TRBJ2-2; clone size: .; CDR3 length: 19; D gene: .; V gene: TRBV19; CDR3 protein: CASSPFPPRDRTQSGELFF; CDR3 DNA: TGTGCCAGTAGCCCCTTTCCACCCCGGGACCGGACTCAGAGCGGGGAGCTGTTTTTT
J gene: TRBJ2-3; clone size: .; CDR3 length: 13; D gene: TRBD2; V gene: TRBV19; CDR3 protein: CASTGTIADTQYF; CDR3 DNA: TGTGCCAGTACCGGGACTATCGCAGATACGCAGTATTTT
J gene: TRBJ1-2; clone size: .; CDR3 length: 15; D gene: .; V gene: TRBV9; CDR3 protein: CASSVMGEAFNGYTF; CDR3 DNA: TGTGCCAGCAGCGTTATGGGGGAGGCATTCAACGGCTACACCTTC
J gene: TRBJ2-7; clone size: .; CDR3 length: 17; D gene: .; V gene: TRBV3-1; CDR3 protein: CASSPSSYTRSSYEQYF; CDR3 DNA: TGTGCCAGCAGCCCGTCCTCTTACACCCGCTCTTCCTACGAGCAGTACTTC
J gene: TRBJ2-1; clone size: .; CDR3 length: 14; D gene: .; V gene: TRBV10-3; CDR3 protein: CAISEPDAGHEQFF; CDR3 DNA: TGTGCCATCAGTGAGCCCGATGCCGGACATGAGCAGTTCTTC
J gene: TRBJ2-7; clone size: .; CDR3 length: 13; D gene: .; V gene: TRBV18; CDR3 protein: CASSPMGDYEQYF; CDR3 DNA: TGTGCCAGCTCACCAATGGGAGACTACGAGCAGTACTTC
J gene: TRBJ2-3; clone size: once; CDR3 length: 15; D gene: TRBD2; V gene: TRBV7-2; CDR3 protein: CASSLTSGRVDTQYF; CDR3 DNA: TGTGCCAGCAGCTTGACTAGCGGGAGGGTAGATACGCAGTATTTT
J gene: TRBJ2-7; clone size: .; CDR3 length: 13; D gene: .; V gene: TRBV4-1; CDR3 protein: CASSQIGGYEQYF; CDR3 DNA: TGCGCCAGCAGCCAAATCGGAGGGTACGAGCAGTACTTC
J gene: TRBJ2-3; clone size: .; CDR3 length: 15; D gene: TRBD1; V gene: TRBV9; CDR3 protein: CASSYRGRSTDTQYF; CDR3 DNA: TGTGCCAGCAGCTACAGGGGGCGAAGCACAGATACGCAGTATTTT
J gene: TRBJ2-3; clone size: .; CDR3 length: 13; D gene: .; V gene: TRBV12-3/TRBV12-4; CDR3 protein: CASSFLKRDTQYF; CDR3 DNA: TGTGCCAGCAGTTTCTTAAAACGGGATACGCAGTATTTT
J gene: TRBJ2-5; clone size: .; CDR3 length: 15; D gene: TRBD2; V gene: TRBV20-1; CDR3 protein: CSARYLAGAMETQYF; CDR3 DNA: TGCAGTGCGCGCTATTTAGCGGGAGCGATGGAGACCCAGTACTTC
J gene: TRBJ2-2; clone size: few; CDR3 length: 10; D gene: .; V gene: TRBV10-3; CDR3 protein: CAAGTGELFF; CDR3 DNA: TGTGCCGCGGGGACCGGGGAGCTGTTTTTT